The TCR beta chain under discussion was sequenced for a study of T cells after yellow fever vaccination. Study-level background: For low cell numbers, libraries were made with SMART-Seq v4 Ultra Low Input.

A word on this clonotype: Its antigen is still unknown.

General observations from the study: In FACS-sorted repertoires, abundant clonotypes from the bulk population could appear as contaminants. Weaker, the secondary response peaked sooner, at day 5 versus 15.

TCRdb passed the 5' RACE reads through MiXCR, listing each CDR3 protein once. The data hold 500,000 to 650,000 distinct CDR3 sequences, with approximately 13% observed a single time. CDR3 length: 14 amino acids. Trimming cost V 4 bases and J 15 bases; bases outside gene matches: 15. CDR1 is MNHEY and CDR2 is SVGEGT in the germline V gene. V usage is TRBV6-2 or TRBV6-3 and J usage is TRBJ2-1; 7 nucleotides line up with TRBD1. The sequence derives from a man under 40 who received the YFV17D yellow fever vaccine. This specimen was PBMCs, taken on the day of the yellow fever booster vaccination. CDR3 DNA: TGTGCCAGCAGTTCCATCGTGACAGGGTTGGGATCGTTCTTC. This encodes CASSSIVTGLGSFF.